This T cell receptor beta chain was captured by sequencing in a study of CD8+CD57+ T cells in acquired aplastic anemia. Study as a whole: Sorted CD4+ plus CD8+ cells gave DNA averaging roughly 3 ug. Healthy donor CD4+ samples were sequenced to a depth that averaged around 11 million reads. Study results and caveats: Patients shared twenty-nine CD8+ CDR3 sequences with controls. The CD8+ Simpson's diversity of patients and controls was not significantly different.

This clonotype was detected ten times or more. Its cognate antigen is unknown. Genomic DNA, serving as template, underwent TCR beta VDJ and CDR3 profiling. Each CDR3 protein is one row after TCRdb ran MiXCR on the reads. The data contain 190,000 or so distinct CDR3 sequences, over 55% of them singletons. The germline CDR1 and CDR2 sequences are SEHNR and FQNEAQ (reference sequence). V was shortened by 4 bases and J by 2 bases, with 16 bases between the two germline ends. This CDR3 spans 16 amino acids. Material for sequencing was sorted CD4+, CD8+, or CD8+CD57+ T cells (not recorded which) from PBMCs. The chain uses TRBV7-9 and TRBJ2-3; D is possibly TRBD1 or TRBD2 (5 bases each). This receptor was obtained from a human donor in good health. Here the CDR3 DNA reads TGTGCCAGCAGCTCCCCTGAGGGGCATTTCACAGATACGCAGTATTTT. Translating gives CASSSPEGHFTDTQYF. Filled out from reference TRBV7-9 and TRBJ2-3, the complete variable domain reads DTGVSQNPRHKITKRGQNVTFRCDPISEHNRLYWYRQTLGQGPEFLTYFQNEAQLEKSRLLSDRFSAERPKGSFSTLEIQRTEQGDSAMYLCASSSPEGHFTDTQYFGPGTRLTVL.